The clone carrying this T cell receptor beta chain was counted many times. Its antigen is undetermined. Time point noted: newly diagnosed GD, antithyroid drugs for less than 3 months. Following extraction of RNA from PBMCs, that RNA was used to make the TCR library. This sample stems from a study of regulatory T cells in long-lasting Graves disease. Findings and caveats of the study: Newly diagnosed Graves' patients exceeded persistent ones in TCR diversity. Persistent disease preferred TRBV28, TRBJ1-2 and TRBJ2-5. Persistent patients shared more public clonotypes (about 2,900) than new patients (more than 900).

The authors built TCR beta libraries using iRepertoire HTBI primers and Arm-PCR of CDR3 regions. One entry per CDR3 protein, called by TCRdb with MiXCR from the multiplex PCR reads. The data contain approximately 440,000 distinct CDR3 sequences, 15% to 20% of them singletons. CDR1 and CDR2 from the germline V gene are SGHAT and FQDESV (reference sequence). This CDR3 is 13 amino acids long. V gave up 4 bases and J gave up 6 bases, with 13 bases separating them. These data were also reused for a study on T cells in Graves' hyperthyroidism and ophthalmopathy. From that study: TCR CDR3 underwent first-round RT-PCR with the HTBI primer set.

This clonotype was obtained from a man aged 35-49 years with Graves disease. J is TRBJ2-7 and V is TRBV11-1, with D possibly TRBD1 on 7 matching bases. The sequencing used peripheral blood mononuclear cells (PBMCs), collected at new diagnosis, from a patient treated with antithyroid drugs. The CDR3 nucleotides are TGTGCCAGCAGCTACACCCAGGGGGGCGAGCAGTACTTC. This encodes CASSYTQGGEQYF.